These 20 T cell receptor beta chains originate from one sample sequenced in a study of T cells in Graves' hyperthyroidism and ophthalmopathy. RNA transcripts provided the source from which TCR beta CDR3 regions were amplified. A first-round RT-PCR of the TCR CDR3 used the HTBI primer set. TCRdb independently ran MiXCR on the multiplex PCR reads; one entry per CDR3 protein. The sample shows hundreds of thousands of distinct CDR3 sequences, over 15% of them seen only once. The sample comprised blood. The receptors stem from a woman between 45 and 65 years old with Graves' hyperthyroidism that later progressed to Graves' ophthalmopathy.

The chain joins TRBV7-9 to TRBJ1-1; D might be TRBD1 (6 bases). This CDR3 has 16 residues. Trimming took 3 bases from V and 4 from J, leaving 18 bases between them. Per the germline V gene, CDR1 is SEHNR and CDR2 is FQNEAQ (reference sequence). CDR3 loop: CASSFYSTGSLTEAFF. CDR3 nucleotides: TGTGCCAGCAGCTTCTATTCGACAGGTTCGCTCACTGAAGCTTTCTTT.

This clonotype was picked up many times. This sequence joins TRBV3-1 and TRBJ1-4; TRBD1 is a possible D gene (6 bases). The V end was cut by 6 bases, the J end by 5 bases, with 16 bases between. Germline V lookup: CDR1 LGHDT, CDR2 YNNKEL (reference sequence). CDR3 size: 15 residues. As DNA, the CDR3 is TGTGCCAGCAGTTCCACAGGGATTGGGAATGAAAAACTGTTTTTT. Translation gives CASSSTGIGNEKLFF.

This clonotype was picked up many times. V and J are TRBV30 and TRBJ1-1; D possibly corresponds to TRBD1 (5 bases). V was clipped by 6 bases and J by 3 bases, with 14 bases between them. This CDR3 is built from 13 residues. Germline-derived CDR1 and CDR2 are GTSNPN and SVGIG (reference sequence). The CDR3 region has the DNA TGTGCCTGTGCGCGGGGGTTTCACACTGAAGCTTTCTTT. Translated: CACARGFHTEAFF.

This clonotype was recorded a few times. This chain connects TRBV10-1 to TRBJ2-5, with D possibly being TRBD1 (5 bases). The CDR3 runs to 14 residues. In germline, CDR1 is WNHNN, CDR2 SYGVQD (reference sequence). V was shortened by 6 bases and J by 2 bases, with 13 bases between the two germline ends. DNA of the CDR3: TGCGCCAGCAGCGGACAATCCGGGCAAGAGACCCAGTACTTC. Amino acid sequence: CASSGQSGQETQYF.

V usage is TRBV3-1 and J usage is TRBJ2-2; D gene uncertain. Trimming stripped 2 bases from V and 5 bases from J, with 21 bases between. Germline CDR1 and CDR2: LGHDT and YNNKEL (reference sequence). CDR3 length: 18 residues. CDR3 residues: CASSQNYISWTGTGELFF. DNA for the CDR3: TGTGCCAGCAGCCAAAATTACATTTCCTGGACCGGGACCGGGGAGCTGTTTTTT.

The CDR3 DNA sequence: TGTGCCAGCTCACCCCTTGGGACAGGGGAATACGAGCAGTACTTC. Translating it yields CASSPLGTGEYEQYF. The chain has TRBV18 and TRBJ2-7, with TRBD1 identical over 10 bases. Trimming took 3 bases from V and 4 from J; bases not matched to a gene: 6. From germline, CDR1 is KGHSH and CDR2 LQKENI. CDR3 length: 15 residues.

The rearrangement links TRBV9 to TRBJ2-3; D gene uncertain. In germline, CDR1 is SGDLS, CDR2 YYNGEE. The V end lost 0 bases, the J end lost 0 bases, and 5 bases lay between the germline ends. The CDR3 is made up of 14 amino acids. The CDR3 loop reads CASSVASSTDTQYF. CDR3 sequence (DNA): TGTGCCAGCAGCGTAGCCAGCAGCACAGATACGCAGTATTTT.

At least ten counts were recorded for this clonotype. The chain links TRBV7-6 to TRBJ2-7, with D possibly being TRBD2 (7 bases). The ends were cut back, 3 bases at V and 2 bases at J, with 14 bases in the middle. In germline, CDR1 is SGHVS, CDR2 FNYEAQ. The CDR3 has 15 residues. The CDR3, as DNA: TGTGCCAGCAGCTTGGGGTCGGGGGGCGCCTACGAGCAGTACTTC. This translates into CASSLGSGGAYEQYF.

The chain links TRBV6-2 or TRBV6-3 to TRBJ2-1; D may correspond to TRBD1 or TRBD2 (5 bases each). From germline, CDR1 is MNHEY and CDR2 SVGEGT. The CDR3 spans 17 residues. Trimming removed 0 bases from V and 0 bases from J, with 12 bases in between. The CDR3 nucleotides are TGTGCCAGCAGTTACTCGACCGGGGCGAGCTCCTACAATGAGCAGTTCTTC. This sequence encodes CASSYSTGASSYNEQFF.

The chain couples TRBV29-1 to TRBJ2-4; no clear D. CDR3 length: 11 residues. Trimming stripped 3 bases from V and 8 bases from J, with 8 bases between. Germline V gene data show CDR1 as SQVTM and CDR2 as ANQGSEA. DNA for the CDR3: TGCAGCGTTGACGCGCTCGACATTCAGTACTTC. It encodes CSVDALDIQYF.

This clonotype was seen ten or more times. The rearrangement uses TRBV2 and TRBJ2-3, with D perhaps matching TRBD1 (7 bases). Germline V gene lookup returns CDR1 SNHLY and CDR2 FYNNEI. V was cut by 0 bases and J by 0 bases, with 19 bases left in between. The CDR3 is made up of 19 amino acids. CDR3 bases: TGTGCCAGCAGTGAAGCGGGCATAATACAGGGGACTAGCACAGATACGCAGTATTTT. Residues: CASSEAGIIQGTSTDTQYF.

The gene calls are TRBV11-2 and TRBJ1-2; a possible D gene is TRBD1 (6 bases). Trimming shortened V by 4 bases and J by 3 bases, and 15 bases separated the two germline ends. This CDR3 has 15 residues. Germline V lookup: CDR1 SGHAT, CDR2 FQNNGV. The CDR3 loop reads CASSSPTGVDYGYTF. CDR3 in DNA: TGTGCCAGCAGCTCCCCGACAGGTGTTGACTATGGCTACACCTTC.

V is TRBV20-1 and J is TRBJ1-2; 7 nucleotides match TRBD1. The CDR3 is 13 residues long. Trimming at V came to 0 bases and at J to 5 bases, leaving 3 bases not matched to a gene. CDR1 is DFQATT and CDR2 is SNEGSKA in the germline V gene (reference sequence). DNA for the CDR3: TGCAGTGCTAGAGAGTCAGGGGGTTATGGCTACACCTTC. Translated, it gives CSARESGGYGYTF.

This clonotype was seen a few times. The rearrangement links TRBV5-6 to TRBJ1-2, with D possibly being TRBD1 (5 bases). V dropped 3 bases and J dropped 6 bases, with 21 bases sitting between them. Germline V gene sequence: CDR1 SGHDT, CDR2 YYEEEE. CDR3 size: 16 residues. The CDR3 loop is CASSYKQDGDWDGYTF. CDR3 coding DNA: TGTGCCAGCAGCTATAAACAGGACGGGGATTGGGATGGCTACACCTTC.

J is TRBJ2-7 and V is TRBV18; D not resolved. Germline values: CDR1 KGHSH, CDR2 LQKENI. Trimming shortened V by 1 base and J by 5 bases, and 15 bases separated the two germline ends. The CDR3 runs 15 residues. The CDR3 region is CASSPLSGPGDEQYF. In nucleotides, the CDR3 is TGTGCCAGCTCACCACTATCCGGGCCTGGGGACGAGCAGTACTTC.

This clonotype was detected only a few times. J is TRBJ2-1 and V is TRBV24-1, with 10 bases identical to TRBD2. Germline V gene lookup returns CDR1 KGHDR and CDR2 SFDVKD. The CDR3 spans 15 residues. The V gene end was trimmed by 5 bases and the J gene end by 5 bases; junction bases not matched to a gene: 5. The DNA for the CDR3 is TGTGCCACCAGTGTTGGGACTAGCGAGAACAATGAGCAGTTCTTC. This translates into CATSVGTSENNEQFF.

The table lists this clonotype with many counts. The rearrangement links TRBV7-3 to TRBJ2-1; 11 positions match TRBD2. CDR3 length equals 18 residues. J was trimmed by 7 bases and V by 1 base; bases with no gene match: 12. The germline CDR1 and CDR2 sequences are SGHTA and FQGTGA. Here the CDR3 reads CASSLMPSGGIAGNEQFF. The CDR3 coding sequence is TGTGCCAGCAGCTTAATGCCTAGCGGGGGGATAGCGGGGAATGAGCAGTTCTTC. The full variable domain, completed using reference TRBV7-3 and TRBJ2-1, is GAGVSQTPSNKVTEKGKYVELRCDPISGHTALYWYRQSLGQGPEFLIYFQGTGAADDSGLPNDRFFAVRPEGSVSTLKIQRTERGDSAVYLCASSLMPSGGIAGNEQFFGPGTRLTVL.

The rearrangement uses TRBV3-1 and TRBJ1-4, with D perhaps matching TRBD1 (5 bases). Germline lookup yields CDR1 LGHDT and CDR2 YNNKEL (reference sequence). The germline V and J ends were trimmed by 3 bases and 10 bases, with 15 bases remaining between them. There are 14 residues in the CDR3. CDR3 protein: CASSQVSGPLKLFF. The CDR3 DNA reads as TGTGCCAGCAGCCAGGTTTCGGGACCCTTAAAACTGTTTTTT. Based on the CDR3 plus reference TRBV3-1 and TRBJ1-4, the full variable domain is DTAVSQTPKYLVTQMGNDKSIKCEQNLGHDTMYWYKQDSKKFLKIMFSYNNKELIINETVPNRFSPKSPDKAHLNLHINSLELGDSAVYFCASSQVSGPLKLFFGSGTQLSVL.

This clonotype has at least ten counts. The rearrangement uses TRBV2 and TRBJ2-1, with D perhaps given as TRBD1 or TRBD2 (5 bases each). This CDR3 region has 15 residues. Trimming left V 4 bases short and J 2 bases short, with 12 bases between. Germline V CDR1 and CDR2: SNHLY, FYNNEI. CDR3 nucleotides: TGTGCCAGCAGTGGTAACGGGGCTCCCTACAATGAGCAGTTCTTC. Translating gives CASSGNGAPYNEQFF.

This clonotype was detected a few times. This chain uses TRBV4-1 with TRBJ2-5; TRBD1 might be the D (5 bases). Trimming left V 1 base short and J 2 bases short, with 11 bases between. Germline CDR1 reads MGHRA; CDR2 reads YSYEKL. The length of the CDR3 is 15 residues. The CDR3 sequence is CASSQVGRGQETQYF. The CDR3 coding sequence is TGCGCCAGCAGCCAAGTAGGAAGGGGTCAAGAGACCCAGTACTTC.